The 10 T cell receptor beta chains in this list originate from one sample, sequenced in a study of spatial heterogeneity in lung cancer. Findings and caveats of the study: Counts of expanded alpha and beta TCRs within tumors tracked the tumor nonsynonymous mutation count.

The time point denotes: sample taken at primary tumor resection. Each CDR3 protein is one row after TCRdb ran MiXCR on the 5' RACE reads. The repertoire consists of 13,000 or so distinct CDR3 sequences, with approximately 5.6% occurring once and the leading ten covering around 10%. Their antigens are not known. Specimen: lung tumor tissue, collected at surgery. These receptors were obtained from a female donor with early-stage non-small cell lung cancer.

This clonotype was seen repeatedly, ten times or more. The library was built for alpha chains, so this beta chain is an off-target read and its size means little. The chain couples TRBV10-2 to TRBJ2-1, with TRBD2 matching over 9 bases. This CDR3 has 15 residues. The J segment lost 0 bases and the V segment lost 5 bases, leaving 2 bases of the junction unmatched. CDR1 and CDR2 from the germline V gene are WSHSY and SAAADI. The CDR3, as DNA: TGCGCCAGCAGTCGTAGCGGGGGCTCCTACAATGAGCAGTTCTTC. As protein: CASSRSGGSYNEQFF.

Comments on this clonotype: This beta chain is an unintended read in a library built for alpha chains; its size means little. This sequence joins TRBV28 and TRBJ1-5; D gene unclear. The CDR3 sequence is 12 residues long. Trimming pared 5 bases from V and 4 bases from J, leaving 6 bases between. CDR1 is MDHEN, CDR2 SYDVKM, per germline. The CDR3 DNA is TGTGCCAGCAGTGTGGGAAATCAGCCCCAGCATTTT. This sequence encodes CASSVGNQPQHF.

At least ten counts were recorded for this clonotype. The library was prepared for alpha chains; this beta chain is a stray read, so its frequency means little. V gene TRBV11-3 combines with J gene TRBJ2-3, with a tentative D call TRBD1 (6 bases). CDR1 is SGHNT and CDR2 is YENEEA in the germline V gene. The CDR3 consists of 16 residues. Trimming removed 5 bases at V and 2 bases at J, with 17 bases between. CDR3 sequence reads: CASSASTGYDTDTQYF. The CDR3 coding sequence is TGTGCCAGCAGCGCGAGCACAGGGTATGACACAGATACGCAGTATTTT.

This clonotype occurred many times. This beta chain is a stray sequence in a library constructed for alpha chains; its clone size is not meaningful. The chain links TRBV20-1 to TRBJ2-7; 9 bases fit TRBD2. The CDR3 loop spans 13 amino acids. V was pared by 6 bases and J by 7 bases, with 10 bases of the junction left unmatched. Looked up from germline, CDR1 is DFQATT and CDR2 is SNEGSKA (reference sequence). DNA of the CDR3: TGCAGTGCCTTAGCGGGGGCTACGAAGGAGCAGTACTTC. Translated, it gives CSALAGATKEQYF.

The sample holds many counts of this clonotype. Little can be read into the size of this beta chain, an off-target read in a library designed for alpha chains. The CDR3 nucleotides are TGTGCCAGCAGCTTTAGAAGTTTGACAGGAACTAATGAAAAACTGTTTTTT. Translated, it gives CASSFRSLTGTNEKLFF. The V and J genes are TRBV7-9 and TRBJ1-4, with a weak D call TRBD1 (6 bases). Germline lookup yields CDR1 SEHNR and CDR2 FQNEAQ (reference sequence). V lost 3 bases and J 1 base, leaving 15 bases between the germline ends. This CDR3 comprises 17 residues.

This clonotype has at least ten counts. This beta chain turned up in a library designed for alpha chains; as an off-target read, its abundance says little. This chain links TRBV7-9 with TRBJ2-5, with 9 bases that match TRBD2. CDR3 length equals 15 residues. Germline CDR1 and CDR2: SEHNR and FQNEAQ (reference sequence). Losses at the gene ends were 1 base for V and 4 bases for J; bases not matched to a gene: 4. Here the CDR3 reads CASSLGGGGPETQYF. CDR3 in DNA: TGTGCCAGCAGCTTAGGCGGGGGGGGCCCAGAGACCCAGTACTTC. Based on the CDR3 plus reference TRBV7-9 and TRBJ2-5, the full variable domain is DTGVSQNPRHKITKRGQNVTFRCDPISEHNRLYWYRQTLGQGPEFLTYFQNEAQLEKSRLLSDRFSAERPKGSFSTLEIQRTEQGDSAMYLCASSLGGGGPETQYFGPGTRLLVL.

This clonotype has a count of ten or more. In a library made to pick up alpha chains, this beta chain is a stray read with a size that means little. This chain links TRBV11-2 with TRBJ2-1; D is unclear. Germline CDR1 reads SGHAT; CDR2 reads FQNNGV. The V and J ends lost 4 bases and 2 bases respectively, with 6 bases between them. The CDR3 contains 13 residues. Here the CDR3 reads CASSSGPYNEQFF. CDR3 nucleotides: TGTGCCAGCAGCTCCGGACCCTACAATGAGCAGTTCTTC.

This clonotype was counted many times. With the library built for alpha chains, this beta chain is off target and its frequency is not meaningful. The rearrangement uses TRBV5-5 and TRBJ1-2; 10 bases are shared with TRBD1. The V gene end was trimmed by 4 bases and the J gene end by 5 bases; junction bases not matched to a gene: 20. Germline loops: CDR1 SGHKS, CDR2 YYEKEE (reference sequence). CDR3 size: 19 residues. DNA for the CDR3: TGTGCCAGCAGCACCTCCGGGACAGGGGAAGTTAGGAGGGGATATGGCTACACCTTC. Translating it yields CASSTSGTGEVRRGYGYTF.

This clonotype was detected ten times or more. Within a library made for alpha chains, this beta chain is off target, and its count is uninformative. J is TRBJ2-2 and V is TRBV2; possible D gene TRBD2, 5 bases. Germline loops: CDR1 SNHLY, CDR2 FYNNEI. The V end lost 6 bases, the J end lost 2 bases, and 10 bases lay between the germline ends. The length of the CDR3 is 14 residues. In DNA, the CDR3 is TGTGCCAGCAGGGGAGACATAAACACCGGGGAGCTGTTTTTT. Its translation is CASRGDINTGELFF.

Sample share makes this clonotype medium-sized. As an off-target read in a library built for alpha chains, this beta chain has a frequency of little significance. The chain combines TRBV5-1 with TRBJ1-4; D is uncertain. Germline values: CDR1 SGHRS, CDR2 YFSETQ. The CDR3 has 15 residues. V was pared by 1 base and J by 0 bases, with 7 bases between. Here the CDR3 reads CASSLFGATNEKLFF. The DNA for the CDR3 is TGCGCCAGCAGCTTGTTTGGGGCAACTAATGAAAAACTGTTTTTT. Drawing the rest from reference TRBV5-1 and TRBJ1-4, the complete variable domain is KAGVTQTPRYLIKTRGQQVTLSCSPISGHRSVSWYQQTPGQGLQFLFEYFSETQRNKGNFPGRFSGRQFSNSRSEMNVSTLELGDSALYLCASSLFGATNEKLFFGSGTQLSVL.